This T cell receptor beta chain stems from a study of cytomegalovirus exposure and HLA in healthy donors. The CDR3 sequence is 13 residues long. Between the trimmed V and J ends, which lost 6 bases and 0 bases, there was a span of 9 bases. Germline V gene data show CDR1 as MNHEY and CDR2 as SMNVEV (reference sequence). Researchers ran the PCR with 60 Vbeta and 13 Jbeta primers. Libraries were prepared by immunoSEQ multiplex PCR; TCRdb keeps only in-frame clonotypes and omits some of them. The table shows approximately 150,000 clones, with 70% to 85% occurring only once. The V and J genes are TRBV27 and TRBJ2-7, with D maybe TRBD1 (6 bases). Sequencing was performed on PBMCs. The sequence was collected from a woman in her sixties in good health and CMV-seropositive. The chain's CDR3 is CASRGDNSYEQYF. The CDR3 nucleotides are TGTGCCAGCAGGGGGGACAACTCCTACGAGCAGTACTTC.